This T cell receptor (beta chain) came from a study of T cell changes during pregnancy in multiple sclerosis. The V gene end was trimmed by 3 bases and the J gene end by 3 bases; junction bases not matched to a gene: 5. The CDR3 loop spans 15 amino acids. CDR1 and CDR2 from the germline V gene are SGHAT and FQNNGV. Assay: immunoSEQ multiplex PCR; the TCRdb copy retains only in-frame clones and omits some. The sample includes about 20,000 clones, about 87% of them seen just once. Sequences were derived from CD8+ T cells from peripheral blood mononuclear cells, sampled in the third trimester of pregnancy. The chain has TRBV11-2 and TRBJ2-7; 10 bases line up with TRBD2. The receptor was isolated from a female donor in good health, enrolled as a control in a pregnancy study. The DNA of the CDR3 is TGTGCCAGCAGCTTCAGCGGGGGGGCCGACTACGAGCAGTACTTC. Translation: CASSFSGGADYEQYF.